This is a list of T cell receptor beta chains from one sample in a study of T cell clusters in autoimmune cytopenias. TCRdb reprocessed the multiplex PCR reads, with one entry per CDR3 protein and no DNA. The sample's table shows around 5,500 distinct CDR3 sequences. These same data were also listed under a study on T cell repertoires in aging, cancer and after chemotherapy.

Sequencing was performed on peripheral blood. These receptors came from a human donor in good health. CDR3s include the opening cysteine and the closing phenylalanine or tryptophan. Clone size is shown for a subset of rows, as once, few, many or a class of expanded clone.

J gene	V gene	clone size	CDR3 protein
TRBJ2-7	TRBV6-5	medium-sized	CASSYSSGAYSYEQYF
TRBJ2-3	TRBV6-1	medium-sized	CASKILAGGTDTQYF
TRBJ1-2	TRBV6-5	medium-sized	CASSYREVDYGYTF
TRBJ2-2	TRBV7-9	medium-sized	CASTTNPNTGELFF
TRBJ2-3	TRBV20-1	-	CSAGQGSTDTQYF
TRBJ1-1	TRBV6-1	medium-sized	CASSHPQGQGQEWITEAFF
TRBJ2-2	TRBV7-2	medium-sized	CASSSRTENTGELFF
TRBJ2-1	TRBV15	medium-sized	CATSRGQGGYNEQFF
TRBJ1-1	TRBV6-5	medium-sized	CASSANRGRGVRWGTEAFF
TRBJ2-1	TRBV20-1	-	CSAPRPAGADEQFF
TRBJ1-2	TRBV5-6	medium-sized	CASSLGRDGYTF
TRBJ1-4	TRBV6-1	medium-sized	CASSDHSVGEKLFF
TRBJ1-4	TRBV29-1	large	CSVSQGARQEKLFF
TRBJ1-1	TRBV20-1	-	CSAPDGRNTEAFF
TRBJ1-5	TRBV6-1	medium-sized	CASSESLSNQPQHF
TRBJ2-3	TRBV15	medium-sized	CATSREIGVGDTQYF
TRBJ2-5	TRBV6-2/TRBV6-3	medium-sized	CASSYLSGGWQREYF
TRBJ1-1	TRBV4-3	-	CASSQASRTGEAFF
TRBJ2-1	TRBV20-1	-	CSAPDTRHTGNEQFF
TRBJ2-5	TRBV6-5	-	CASSAPAQETQYF
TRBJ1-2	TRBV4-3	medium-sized	CASSQDLREVGYTF
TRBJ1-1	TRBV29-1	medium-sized	CSVEANTEAFF
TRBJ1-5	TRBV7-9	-	CASSLGTVNQPQHF
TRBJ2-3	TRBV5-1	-	CASSLGIGDTQYF
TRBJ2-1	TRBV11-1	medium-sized	CASSARLVAYNEQFF
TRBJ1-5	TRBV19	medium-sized	CASSPGQGRQPQHF
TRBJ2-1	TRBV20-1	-	CSASGSANQQFF
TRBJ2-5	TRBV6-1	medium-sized	CATGQFLQETQYF
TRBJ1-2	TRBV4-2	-	CASSQDVRVGGYTF